The 16 T cell receptor beta chains in this list originate from one sample, sequenced in a study of blood T cell repertoires in COVID-19. The assay was immunoSEQ multiplex PCR, and TCRdb's table has in-frame clones only and misses some. The sample contains 55,000 to 85,000 clones, around 79% of which appear only once. Sequencing was done on a sample of peripheral blood. The receptors stem from a man in his sixties with active or convalescent COVID-19.

The chain recombines TRBV29-1 with TRBJ2-7; no clear D gene. CDR1 and CDR2 from the germline V gene are SQVTM and ANQGSEA. The CDR3 totals 12 residues. Trimming cost V 7 bases and J 0 bases, with 10 bases left between them. DNA of the CDR3: TGCAGCGCCCATCAGAACTCCTACGAGCAGTACTTC. This sequence encodes CSAHQNSYEQYF.

The chain links TRBV29-1 to TRBJ2-5, with TRBD2 matching over 14 bases. Trimming cost V 4 bases and J 5 bases; bases outside gene matches: 9. CDR1 and CDR2 from the germline V gene are SQVTM and ANQGSEA. CDR3 length: 16 amino acids. CDR3 amino acids: CSVVPGLAGVKETQYF. The CDR3 nucleotides are TGCAGCGTTGTTCCGGGACTAGCGGGGGTGAAGGAGACCCAGTACTTC.

V usage is TRBV7-2 and J usage is TRBJ2-3; possibly TRBD2 for D (7 bases). CDR1 and CDR2 (germline): SGHTA, FQGNSA. The V and J ends lost 5 bases and 5 bases respectively, with 20 bases between them. CDR3 length: 16 residues. CDR3 sequence (DNA): TGTGCCAGCAGCGACGGGGGGCTTGGTCGGGGAGATACGCAGTATTTT. Its translation is CASSDGGLGRGDTQYF.

The chain is built from TRBV29-1 and TRBJ2-7; D gene unclear. The CDR3 has 12 residues. Trimming took off 4 bases at V and 7 bases at J, with 14 bases between the two ends. CDR1 and CDR2 from the germline V gene are SQVTM and ANQGSEA. The CDR3 region is CSVVPSTREQYF. CDR3 coding DNA: TGCAGCGTTGTTCCGTCCACCCGGGAGCAGTACTTC.

The genes are TRBV2 and TRBJ1-6; 8 nucleotides agree with TRBD1. This CDR3 is 18 amino acids long. V trimming: 3 bases; J trimming: 3 bases; junction bases outside the gene matches: 10. Germline V gene lookup returns CDR1 SNHLY and CDR2 FYNNEI. The CDR3 reads CASSDPGQASGYNSPLHF. The DNA for the CDR3 is TGTGCCAGCAGTGACCCGGGACAGGCGTCAGGCTATAATTCACCCCTCCACTTT.

The rearrangement links TRBV3-1 (or the pseudogene TRBV3-2) to TRBJ2-7; maybe TRBD1 (5 bases). Germline V lookup: CDR1 LGHDT, CDR2 YNNKEL (reference sequence). The V gene lost 6 bases and the J gene lost 0 bases, with 15 bases spanning the gap. The CDR3 covers 15 residues. The CDR3 loop reads CASSLRQQVSYEQYF. CDR3 in DNA: TGTGCCAGCAGTCTCAGACAGCAAGTCTCCTACGAGCAGTACTTC.

The chain carries TRBV2 and TRBJ1-5; D is possibly TRBD1 (6 bases). Trimming shortened V by 4 bases and J by 3 bases, and 13 bases separated the two germline ends. Germline V gives CDR1 SNHLY, CDR2 FYNNEI. This CDR3 spans 15 amino acids. In nucleotides, the CDR3 is TGTGCCAGCAGTGGAGGGGCAGGGGCCAATCAGCCCCAGCATTTT. It specifies CASSGGAGANQPQHF.

The chain joins TRBV6-2 or TRBV6-3 to TRBJ1-2; 8 nucleotides line up with TRBD1. The CDR3 is 14 residues long. The J segment lost 9 bases and the V segment lost 4 bases, leaving 10 bases of the junction unmatched. From germline, CDR1 is MNHEY and CDR2 SVGEGT. The CDR3 bases are TGTGCCAGCAGTTTTGCCCGGGACAGGCTAAGCTACACCTTC. This encodes CASSFARDRLSYTF.

This clone appeared a single time. The chain has TRBV6-6 and TRBJ2-7, with TRBD1 identical over 9 bases. J was trimmed by 4 bases and V by 7 bases; bases with no gene match: 5. The CDR3 contains 13 residues. The V gene's germline CDR1 is MNHNY and CDR2 SVGAGI (reference sequence). In nucleotides, the CDR3 is TGTGCCAGCAACAGGGACAGGGCGTACGAGCAGTACTTC. This gives the protein CASNRDRAYEQYF.

This clone was seen just once. The chain joins TRBV5-4 to TRBJ1-1; 7 bases line up with TRBD1. The CDR3 runs to 12 residues. Trimming took 4 bases from V and 9 from J; bases not matched to a gene: 6. CDR1 is SGHNT and CDR2 is YYREEE in the germline V gene (reference sequence). The CDR3 spells CASSPGQRQAFF. The CDR3 region has the DNA TGTGCCAGCAGCCCGGGACAGAGGCAAGCTTTCTTT.

This clone has only one observation. The V call is TRBV9, the J call TRBJ2-1, with D perhaps matching TRBD1 (6 bases). Trimming left V 4 bases short and J 2 bases short, with 13 bases between. CDR3 length: 15 amino acids. CDR1 and CDR2 (germline): SGDLS, YYNGEE. DNA for the CDR3: TGTGCCAGCAGCTCGCCCAGGGGTCCCTACAATGAGCAGTTCTTC. Amino acid sequence: CASSSPRGPYNEQFF.

The V gene is TRBV7-9, the J gene TRBJ2-3; the match to TRBD2 covers 13 bases. CDR1 is SEHNR, CDR2 FQNEAQ, per germline (reference sequence). V was pared by 5 bases and J by 2 bases, with 4 bases of the junction left unmatched. CDR3 length equals 16 residues. As DNA, the CDR3 is TGTGCCAGCAGCAGGACTAGCGGGGGCAACACAGATACGCAGTATTTT. Encoded protein: CASSRTSGGNTDTQYF.

The CDR3 reads CAISESGLAKNIQYF. DNA for the CDR3: TGTGCCATCAGTGAGTCCGGGTTAGCCAAAAACATTCAGTACTTC. The chain uses TRBV10-3 and TRBJ2-4; no clear D. V gave up 0 bases and J gave up 0 bases, with 6 bases separating them. The germline V gene has CDR1 ENHRY and CDR2 SYGVKD. The CDR3 has 15 residues.

This chain connects TRBV19 to TRBJ1-1, with D perhaps TRBD1 (6 bases). Germline CDR1 LNHDA, CDR2 SQIVND (reference sequence). This CDR3 has 12 residues. V lost 1 base, J lost 12 bases, and 12 bases lay in between. This CDR3 reads CASSIADSFSFF. In DNA, the CDR3 is TGTGCCAGTAGTATAGCGGACAGCTTTTCTTTCTTT.

The table lists this clone with a count of one. V gene TRBV28 combines with J gene TRBJ1-5; tentative D call: TRBD1 (5 bases). Trimming pared 8 bases from V and 2 bases from J, leaving 13 bases between. The CDR3 covers 14 residues. Germline V gene lookup returns CDR1 MDHEN and CDR2 SYDVKM. This chain's CDR3 is CASAGGGGNQPQHF. DNA of the CDR3: TGTGCCAGCGCGGGTGGAGGGGGCAATCAGCCCCAGCATTTT.

The J gene is TRBJ2-7, the V gene TRBV30; D is perhaps TRBD2 (5 bases). Germline V lookup: CDR1 GTSNPN, CDR2 SVGIG (reference sequence). CDR3 length: 16 amino acids. V dropped 4 bases and J dropped 0 bases, with 19 bases sitting between them. This CDR3 reads CAWTPKGGFYSYEQYF. The CDR3 bases are TGTGCCTGGACCCCAAAAGGAGGTTTTTACTCCTACGAGCAGTACTTC.